A single sample gave rise to the 12 T cell receptor beta chains below, sequenced in a study of blood T cell repertoires in COVID-19. This table comes from immunoSEQ multiplex PCR, and its TCRdb copy is limited to in-frame clones, with some not included. The table shows 130,000 to 150,000 clones, with around 83% occurring only once. The source material was PBMCs or T cells enriched from blood (not recorded which). The receptors were gathered from a man in his forties or fifties who had recovered from COVID-19.

This rearrangement joins TRBV3-1 (or the pseudogene TRBV3-2) to TRBJ1-2; D remains unclear. This CDR3 comprises 15 residues. Trimming took 1 base from V and 2 from J, leaving 11 bases between them. The germline V gene has CDR1 LGHDT and CDR2 YNNKEL (reference sequence). The CDR3, as DNA: TGTGCCAGCAGCCAAGGTTATGCAGAAAACTATGGCTACACCTTC. Its translation: CASSQGYAENYGYTF.

The CDR3 DNA reads TGTGCCAGCAGTTCGTCTGGGGCCAACGTCCTGACTTTC. Translating it yields CASSSSGANVLTF. The rearrangement links TRBV28 to TRBJ2-6; unclear D gene. This CDR3 is 13 amino acids long. Trimming stripped 4 bases from V and 1 base from J, with 2 bases between. The germline CDR1 and CDR2 sequences are MDHEN and SYDVKM.

The chain joins TRBV6-5 to TRBJ1-3; 7 positions agree with TRBD1. The trim removed 1 base at V and 3 bases at J, leaving 6 bases unmatched. This CDR3 has 16 residues. CDR1 MNHEY and CDR2 SVGAGI come from the germline V gene. In DNA, the CDR3 is TGTGCCAGCAGTTACTATAAGGGGGCAGATGGAAACACCATATATTTT. Protein product: CASSYYKGADGNTIYF.

The chain carries TRBV7-8 and TRBJ2-5; 8 positions agree with TRBD1. V was clipped by 4 bases and J by 5 bases; unmatched bases: 6. This CDR3 has 14 amino acids. Germline values: CDR1 SGHVS, CDR2 FQNEAQ. CDR3 in DNA: TGTGCCAGCAGCTCCGGACAGGGTCGGGAGACCCAGTACTTC. As protein: CASSSGQGRETQYF. The whole variable domain, filled in from reference TRBV7-8 and TRBJ2-5, reads GAGVSQSPRYKVAKRGQDVALRCDPISGHVSLFWYQQALGQGPEFLTYFQNEAQLDKSGLPSDRFFAERPEGSVSTLKIQRTQQEDSAVYLCASSSGQGRETQYFGPGTRLLVL.

This clone was picked up a small number of times. This chain connects TRBV7-2 to TRBJ1-1; no firm D call. Germline V CDR1 and CDR2: SGHTA, FQGNSA. The CDR3 loop spans 13 amino acids. Trimming took off 4 bases at V and 4 bases at J, with 10 bases between the two ends. In DNA form, the CDR3 reads TGTGCCAGCAGCTCGGAGGTTGCCACTGAAGCTTTCTTT. Protein: CASSSEVATEAFF.

This clone has a single count. The chain joins TRBV20-1 to TRBJ2-3, with 7 bases matching TRBD2. The CDR3 is made up of 14 amino acids. Trimming removed 3 bases from V and 1 base from J; junction bases left unmatched: 4. Germline CDR1 is DFQATT and CDR2 is SNEGSKA (reference sequence). CDR3 nucleotides: TGCAGTGCTAGTAGTGGGGGGGGCACAGATACGCAGTATTTT. The encoded protein is CSASSGGGTDTQYF.

The CDR3 DNA is TGTGCCAGCAGTGAGGGCGGGGGCAGGACCGGGGAGCTGTTTTTT. It is translated as CASSEGGGRTGELFF. The chain uses TRBV6-4 and TRBJ2-2; tentatively, D is TRBD2 (7 bases). Germline V gives CDR1 MRHNA, CDR2 SNTAGT. V shed 3 bases and J shed 5 bases, with 13 bases lying between them. There are 15 residues in the CDR3.

This chain joins TRBV30 and TRBJ2-5, with TRBD2 matching over 9 bases. Germline lookup yields CDR1 GTSNPN and CDR2 SVGIG (reference sequence). After removal of 1 base from V and 2 bases from J, the junction contained 8 bases not matched to a gene. CDR3 length equals 16 residues. The CDR3 protein is CAWSGSSGVRQETQYF. The CDR3, as DNA: TGTGCCTGGAGTGGGTCTAGCGGGGTTCGACAAGAGACCCAGTACTTC.

The chain links TRBV19 to TRBJ2-1; 9 bases map to TRBD1. V was pared by 6 bases and J by 4 bases, with 10 bases of the junction left unmatched. CDR1 and CDR2 from the germline V gene are LNHDA and SQIVND (reference sequence). The CDR3 spans 16 residues. The CDR3 DNA follows: TGTGCCAGTAGGTCCGCGGGACAGGGTTTTTACAATGAGCAGTTCTTC. It yields the protein CASRSAGQGFYNEQFF.

This rearrangement joins TRBV28 to TRBJ2-3; the match to TRBD2 covers 8 bases. The CDR3 consists of 14 residues. Germline V gene sequence: CDR1 MDHEN, CDR2 SYDVKM. V was pared by 10 bases and J by 2 bases, with 8 bases of the junction left unmatched. The CDR3, as DNA: TGTGCCACCCTCTCGGGGGGGCCCACAGATACGCAGTATTTT. Its translation: CATLSGGPTDTQYF.

The chain carries TRBV6-1 and TRBJ1-2, with 12 bases that match TRBD1. Trimming removed 3 bases from V and 8 bases from J; junction bases left unmatched: 7. Germline assignment: CDR1 MNHNS and CDR2 SASEGT. The CDR3 runs 15 residues. DNA for the CDR3: TGTGCCAGCAGTGAGCCCGGGACAGGGGGCGACGGCTACACCTTC. The encoded protein is CASSEPGTGGDGYTF.

The V and J genes are TRBV7-2 and TRBJ2-5; 12 nucleotides align to TRBD2. Germline loops: CDR1 SGHTA, CDR2 FQGNSA. CDR3 length: 17 residues. Trimming took 5 bases from V and 5 from J; bases not matched to a gene: 12. Written as DNA, the CDR3 is TGTGCCAGCAGCCAAAGACTAGCGGGGGAATCGGGGGAGACCCAGTACTTC. Translated, it gives CASSQRLAGESGETQYF.